This T cell receptor beta chain is drawn from a study of Graves' ophthalmopathy and Graves' hyperthyroidism. Study details: Sampling took place at initial diagnosis, with peripheral blood obtained before any treatment.

Study-level points and caveats: Sensitivity reached roughly 90% and specificity almost 83% for a 13-signature model separating ophthalmopathy from stable hyperthyroidism.

Researchers took RNA transcripts and amplified TCR beta CDR3 regions from them. First-round RT-PCR employed HTBI primers, with a second-round multiplex PCR after it. TCRdb called the multiplex PCR reads again in MiXCR, with one record for every CDR3 protein. The profile shows around 670,000 distinct CDR3 sequences, approximately 40% of them singletons. This CDR3 is built from 14 residues. The germline CDR1 and CDR2 sequences are SEHNR and FQNEAQ (reference sequence). The V segment lost 7 bases and the J segment 5 bases; nucleotides outside the gene matches: 4. This clonotype was found a few times. Antigen unknown. Pregnancy or lactation, uncontrolled infections and other autoimmune diseases were grounds for excluding patients. From fresh peripheral blood, 10 ml in volume, the PBMCs were obtained.

This receptor was taken from an adult man with Graves' ophthalmopathy. The chain is built from TRBV7-9 and TRBJ2-2; 10 bases map to TRBD2. Sequenced sample: peripheral blood. The CDR3 spells CASNSGGLTGELFF. The DNA of the CDR3 is TGTGCCAGCAATAGCGGGGGGTTAACCGGGGAGCTGTTTTTT.